Given below is one T cell receptor beta chain in context. Its target antigen remains unknown. No per-base quality is available; no much larger clone lies one base away. The data originate from a study of Ad26.COV2.S vaccination and SARS-CoV-2 variants (dated by TCRdb to the early 2020s). For the wider study: Vaccine-arm donors came from COV1001, a multicentre, randomized, double-blind, placebo-controlled phase I-IIa trial of Ad26.COV2.S in healthy adults. Ad26.COV2.S was given intramuscularly at 5x10^10 or 1x10^11 viral particles, as a single shot or as two shots 56 days apart. The specificity and breadth of SARS-CoV-2-reactive T cell receptors after Ad26.COV2.S vaccination were assessed by TCRbeta repertoire sequencing. A total of around 32 samples were included in the TCR-sequenced set, comprising 19 Ad26.COV2.S vaccine recipients, 5 placebo recipients and 8 SARS-CoV-2 convalescent individuals. Participants in the trial were split at random into five groups of five each, receiving low-dose or high-dose Ad26.COV2.S once or twice, or else placebo on both occasions. Throughout the experiments and outcome assessment, investigators stayed blinded to trial group allocation. General findings and caveats noted by the study authors: The study was not powered to compare responses between vaccine doses or regimens. It was noted by the authors that total T cell responses may have been underestimated by the TCR breadth and depth analyses. After vaccination, spike-specific CD8+ and CD4+ T cell responses were reported to show substantial breadth. Compared with placebo recipients, Ad26.COV2.S recipients showed higher spike-specific TCR breadth (P = 0.0014). Comparable non-spike TCR breadth was observed between vaccine and placebo recipients, consistent with only spike being contained in the vaccine.

The immunoSEQ Assay was used to sequence TCRbeta CDR3 regions. After extraction, genomic DNA underwent amplification by bias-controlled multiplex PCR, followed by high-throughput sequencing. In the authors' own workflow: To quantify the absolute abundance of every unique TCRbeta CDR3 region, sequences were collapsed and filtered. Usable DNA was measured by amplifying reference genes present in all nucleated cells, and TCRbeta template counts were normalized to that usable DNA to estimate T cell fraction. Repertoire TCRs were annotated as SARS-CoV-2-specific when V gene, CDR3 amino acid sequence and J gene were exactly matched to a known reactive TCR set. The reference SARS-CoV-2 TCR set came from MIRA and was filtered for enrichment in COVID-19-positive ImmuneCODE repertoires, removing public or cross-reactive TCRs. Using the MIRA antigens, annotated TCRs were further analysed by specific ORF or by position within an ORF. Breadth was defined as annotated unique rearrangements over total unique productive rearrangements; depth was the summed frequency of those rearrangements. Two-sided Wilcoxon rank-sum tests were used to compare TCR breadth between groups. The clones in this table, taken by TCRdb from immuneACCESS, are in-frame only. Not every clone is retained; where verified, under half of the shortfall comes from an unresolved V gene, and the cause of the rest is unknown. The DNA was the basis for D and trimming; V, J and clone size are from that table. The sample has about 480,000 clones on record, roughly 87% of them singletons. Together, the top ten hold around 13% of the sample.

Sample treatment or condition, as interpreted from the label and publication: over 15 received Ad26.COV2.S at low or high dose, single or two shots; about 5 received placebo; per-sample allocation not given. Repertoires of vaccine and placebo recipients were sequenced from samples collected on day 63 after the first injection. Cohort 1b enrolled 25 to 30 adults aged 18-55 years at a single site in Boston, USA, between 29 July and 7 August 2020. Ad26.COV2.S was a replication-incompetent adenovirus type 26 vector expressing a prefusion-stabilized SARS-CoV-2 spike protein from the original Wuhan strain. CDR1 SGHVS and CDR2 FQNEAQ were looked up in the germline V gene. Compared with germline, V lacks 6 bases and J lacks 3 bases; bases without a gene match: 8. The CDR3 covers 15 residues, taking in both the cysteine and the phenylalanine. Kept here is only the CDR3 DNA, which spans 45 bases and is read in frame from base 1.

The V and J genes are TRBV7-8 and TRBJ2-7; the central 10 bases match TRBD1. The sequence was obtained from a person aged 18-65 years who received the Ad26.COV2.S COVID-19 vaccine or a placebo. The sequencing used peripheral blood, collected in a trial of Ad26.COV2.S vaccine versus placebo. The DNA sequence is given as TGTGCCAGCAGGGATGAGGGACAGGGGAGCTACGAGCAGTACTTC. It specifies CASRDEGQGSYEQYF.